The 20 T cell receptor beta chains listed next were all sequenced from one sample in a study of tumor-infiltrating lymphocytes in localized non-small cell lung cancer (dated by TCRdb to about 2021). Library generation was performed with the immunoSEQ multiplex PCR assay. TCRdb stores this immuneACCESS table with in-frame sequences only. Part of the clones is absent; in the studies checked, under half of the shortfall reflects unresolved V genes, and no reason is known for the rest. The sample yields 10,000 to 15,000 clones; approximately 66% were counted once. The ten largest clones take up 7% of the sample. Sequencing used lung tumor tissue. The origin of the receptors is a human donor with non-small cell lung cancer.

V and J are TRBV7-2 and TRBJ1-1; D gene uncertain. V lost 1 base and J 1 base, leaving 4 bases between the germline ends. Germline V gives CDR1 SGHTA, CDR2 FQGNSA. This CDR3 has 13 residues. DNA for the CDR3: TGTGCCAGCAGCTTAGGACGGAACACTGAAGCTTTCTTT. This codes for CASSLGRNTEAFF.

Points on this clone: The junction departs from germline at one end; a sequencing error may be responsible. CDR3 in amino acids: CDWRTAGANVLTF. The CDR3 bases are TGTGACTGGCGGACAGCTGGGGCCAACGTCCTGACTTTC. The V and J genes are TRBV30 and TRBJ2-6, with D possibly TRBD1 on 6 matching bases. The CDR3 has 13 residues. The germline V gene has CDR1 GTSNPN and CDR2 SVGIG (reference sequence).

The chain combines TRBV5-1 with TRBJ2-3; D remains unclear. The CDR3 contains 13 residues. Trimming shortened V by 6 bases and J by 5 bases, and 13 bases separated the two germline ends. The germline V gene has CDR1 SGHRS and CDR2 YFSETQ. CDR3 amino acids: CASKDYMGDTQYF. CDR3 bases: TGCGCCAGCAAGGATTATATGGGAGATACGCAGTATTTT.

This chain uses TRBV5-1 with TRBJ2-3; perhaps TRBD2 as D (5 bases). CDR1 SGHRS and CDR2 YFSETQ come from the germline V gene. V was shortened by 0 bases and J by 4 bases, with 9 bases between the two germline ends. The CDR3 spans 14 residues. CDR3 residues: CASSLDAGADTQYF. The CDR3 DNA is TGCGCCAGCAGCTTGGACGCCGGGGCAGATACGCAGTATTTT.

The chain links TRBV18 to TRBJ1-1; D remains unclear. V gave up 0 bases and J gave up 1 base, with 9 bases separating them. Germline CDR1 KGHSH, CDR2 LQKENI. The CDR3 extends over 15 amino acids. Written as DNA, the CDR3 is TGTGCCAGCTCACCACCGTCAATCCGGAACACTGAAGCTTTCTTT. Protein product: CASSPPSIRNTEAFF.

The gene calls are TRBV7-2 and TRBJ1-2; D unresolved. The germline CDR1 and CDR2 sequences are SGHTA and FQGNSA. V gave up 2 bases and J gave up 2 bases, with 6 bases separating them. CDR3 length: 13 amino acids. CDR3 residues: CASSLIPNYGYTF. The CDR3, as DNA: TGTGCCAGCAGCTTAATCCCAAACTATGGCTACACCTTC.

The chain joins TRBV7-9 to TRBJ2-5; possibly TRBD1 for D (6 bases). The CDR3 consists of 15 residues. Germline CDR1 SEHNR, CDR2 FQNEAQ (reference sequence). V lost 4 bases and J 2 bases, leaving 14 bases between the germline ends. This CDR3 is CASSSVTGQQETQYF. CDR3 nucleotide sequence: TGTGCCAGCAGCTCCGTTACGGGACAACAAGAGACCCAGTACTTC.

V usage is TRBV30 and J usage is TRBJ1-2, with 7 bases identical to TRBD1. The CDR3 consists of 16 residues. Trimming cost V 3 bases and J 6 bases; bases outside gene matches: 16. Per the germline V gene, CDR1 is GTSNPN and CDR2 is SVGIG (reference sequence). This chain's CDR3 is CAWSQPVRGPKDGYTF. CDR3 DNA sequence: TGTGCCTGGAGCCAACCTGTAAGGGGGCCGAAGGATGGCTACACCTTC. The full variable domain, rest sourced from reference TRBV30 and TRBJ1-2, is SQTIHQWPATLVQPVGSPLSLECTVEGTSNPNLYWYRQAAGRGLQLLFYSVGIGQISSEVPQNLSASRPQDRQFILSSKKLLLSDSGFYLCAWSQPVRGPKDGYTFGSGTRLTVV.

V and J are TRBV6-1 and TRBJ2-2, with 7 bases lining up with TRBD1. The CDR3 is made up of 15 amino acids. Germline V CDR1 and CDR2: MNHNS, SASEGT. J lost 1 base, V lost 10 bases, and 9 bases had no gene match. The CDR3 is CATPRYRGNTGELFF. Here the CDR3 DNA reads TGTGCCACCCCGCGCTACAGGGGGAACACCGGGGAGCTGTTTTTT.

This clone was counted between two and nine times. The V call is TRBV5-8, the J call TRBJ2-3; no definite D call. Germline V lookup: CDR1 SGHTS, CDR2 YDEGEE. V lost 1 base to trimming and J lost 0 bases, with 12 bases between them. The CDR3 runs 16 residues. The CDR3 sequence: CASSLFRFTSTDTQYF. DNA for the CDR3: TGTGCCAGCAGCTTGTTTCGATTTACTAGCACAGATACGCAGTATTTT.

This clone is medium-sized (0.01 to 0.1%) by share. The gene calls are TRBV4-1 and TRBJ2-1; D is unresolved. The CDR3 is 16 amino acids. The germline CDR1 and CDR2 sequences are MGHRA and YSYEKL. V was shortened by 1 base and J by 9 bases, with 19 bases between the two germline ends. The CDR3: CASSQALNLPWGEQFF. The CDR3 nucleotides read TGCGCCAGCAGCCAAGCTCTGAACCTCCCCTGGGGTGAGCAGTTCTTC.

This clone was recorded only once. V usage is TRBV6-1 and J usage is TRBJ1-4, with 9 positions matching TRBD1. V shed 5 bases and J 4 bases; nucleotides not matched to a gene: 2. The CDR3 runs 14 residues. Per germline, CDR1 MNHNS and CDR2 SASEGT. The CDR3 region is CASSPDRGNEKLFF. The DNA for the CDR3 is TGTGCCAGCAGTCCGGACAGGGGTAATGAAAAACTGTTTTTT.

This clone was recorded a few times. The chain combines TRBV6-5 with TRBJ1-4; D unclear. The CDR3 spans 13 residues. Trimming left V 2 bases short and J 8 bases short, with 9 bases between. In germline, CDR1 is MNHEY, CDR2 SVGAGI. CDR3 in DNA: TGTGCCAGCAGTTACGGGATTTCGGAAAAACTGTTTTTT. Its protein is CASSYGISEKLFF.

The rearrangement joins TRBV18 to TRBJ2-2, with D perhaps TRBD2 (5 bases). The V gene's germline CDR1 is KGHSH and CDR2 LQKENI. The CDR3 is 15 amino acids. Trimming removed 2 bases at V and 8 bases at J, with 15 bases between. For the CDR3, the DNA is TGTGCCAGCTCACCAAACGATAGAGGGAAAGGGGAGCTGTTTTTT. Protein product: CASSPNDRGKGELFF.

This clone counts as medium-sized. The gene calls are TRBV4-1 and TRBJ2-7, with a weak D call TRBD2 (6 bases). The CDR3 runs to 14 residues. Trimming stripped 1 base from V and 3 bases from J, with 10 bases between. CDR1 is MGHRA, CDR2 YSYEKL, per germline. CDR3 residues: CASSQAWRGYEQYF. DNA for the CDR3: TGCGCCAGCAGCCAAGCGTGGCGGGGCTACGAGCAGTACTTC.

The CDR3 bases are TGTGCCAGCAGCCCTAGGAGCGTATCCTCTGGAAACACCATATATTTT. This codes for CASSPRSVSSGNTIYF. The J gene is TRBJ1-3, the V gene TRBV7-8; D is unresolved. V was cut by 5 bases and J by 0 bases, with 14 bases left in between. CDR3 size: 16 residues. The V gene's germline CDR1 is SGHVS and CDR2 FQNEAQ.

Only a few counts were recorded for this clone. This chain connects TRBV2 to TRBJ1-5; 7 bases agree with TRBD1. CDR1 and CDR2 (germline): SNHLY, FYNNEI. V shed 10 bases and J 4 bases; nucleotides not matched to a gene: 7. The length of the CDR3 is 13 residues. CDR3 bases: TGTGCCACTTGGACAGGCCTAAATCAGCCCCAGCATTTT. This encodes CATWTGLNQPQHF. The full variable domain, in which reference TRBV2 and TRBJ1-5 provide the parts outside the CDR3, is EPEVTQTPSHQVTQMGQEVILRCVPISNHLYFYWYRQILGQKVEFLVSFYNNEISEKSEIFDDQFSVERPDGSNFTLKIRSTKLEDSAMYFCATWTGLNQPQHFGDGTRLSIL.

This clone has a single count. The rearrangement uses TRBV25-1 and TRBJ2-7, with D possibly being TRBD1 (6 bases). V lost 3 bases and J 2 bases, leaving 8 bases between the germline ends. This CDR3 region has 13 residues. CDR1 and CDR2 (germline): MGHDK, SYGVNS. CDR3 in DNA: TGTGCCAGCAGTGACCGGGACACCTACGAGCAGTACTTC. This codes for CASSDRDTYEQYF.

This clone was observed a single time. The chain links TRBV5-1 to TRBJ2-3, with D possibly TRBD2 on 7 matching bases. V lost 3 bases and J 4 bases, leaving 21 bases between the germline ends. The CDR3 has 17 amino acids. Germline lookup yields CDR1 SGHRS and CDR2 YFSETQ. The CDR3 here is CASSSYSIVGGADTQYF. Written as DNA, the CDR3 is TGCGCCAGCAGCTCTTATTCGATCGTAGGGGGGGCAGATACGCAGTATTTT.

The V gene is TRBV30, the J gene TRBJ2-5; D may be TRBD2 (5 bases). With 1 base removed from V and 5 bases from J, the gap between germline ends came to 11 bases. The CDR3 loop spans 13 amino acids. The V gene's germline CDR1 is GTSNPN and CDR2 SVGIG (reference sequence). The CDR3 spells CAWSGGSPETQYF. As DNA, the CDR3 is TGTGCCTGGAGTGGAGGGTCCCCGGAGACCCAGTACTTC.